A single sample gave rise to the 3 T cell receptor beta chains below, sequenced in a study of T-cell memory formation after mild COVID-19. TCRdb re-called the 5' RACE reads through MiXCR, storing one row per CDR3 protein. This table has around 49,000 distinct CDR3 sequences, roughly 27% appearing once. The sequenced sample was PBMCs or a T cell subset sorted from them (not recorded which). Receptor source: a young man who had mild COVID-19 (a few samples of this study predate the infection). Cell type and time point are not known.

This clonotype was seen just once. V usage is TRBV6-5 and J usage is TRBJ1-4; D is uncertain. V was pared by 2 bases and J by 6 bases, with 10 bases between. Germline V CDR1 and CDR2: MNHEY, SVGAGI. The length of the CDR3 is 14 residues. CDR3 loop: CASSYRGEDEKLFF. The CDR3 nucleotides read TGTGCCAGCAGTTACCGGGGAGAGGATGAAAAACTGTTTTTT.

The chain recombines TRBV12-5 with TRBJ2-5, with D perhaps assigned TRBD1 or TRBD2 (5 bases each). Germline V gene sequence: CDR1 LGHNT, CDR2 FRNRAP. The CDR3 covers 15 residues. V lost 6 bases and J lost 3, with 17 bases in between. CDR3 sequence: CASGGPGRSEETQYF. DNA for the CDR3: TGTGCTAGTGGGGGGCCGGGACGGTCAGAAGAGACCCAGTACTTC.

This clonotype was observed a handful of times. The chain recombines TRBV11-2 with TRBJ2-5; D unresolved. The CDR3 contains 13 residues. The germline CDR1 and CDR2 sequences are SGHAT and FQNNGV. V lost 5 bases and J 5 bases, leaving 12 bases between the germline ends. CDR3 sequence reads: CASSGEGFETQYF. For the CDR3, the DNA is TGTGCCAGCAGCGGCGAAGGCTTTGAGACCCAGTACTTC.